The 20 T cell receptor beta chains reported below all come from one sample, sequenced in a study of cytomegalovirus exposure and HLA in healthy donors. TCRdb's copy holds only in-frame clones and misses some; the assay was immunoSEQ multiplex PCR. This sample has roughly 300,000 clones, with approximately 87% found just once. The sample consisted of PBMCs. These TCRs come from a woman aged 18-30 years in good health and CMV-seronegative.

The gene calls are TRBV5-1 and TRBJ1-1, with 9 nucleotides matching TRBD1. This CDR3 region has 16 residues. J lost 3 bases, V lost 2 bases, and 8 bases had no gene match. Germline assignment: CDR1 SGHRS and CDR2 YFSETQ. Here the CDR3 reads CASSFGLGTGYTEAFF. The CDR3 DNA sequence: TGCGCCAGCAGCTTCGGGCTCGGGACAGGGTACACTGAAGCTTTCTTT. Using reference TRBV5-1 and TRBJ1-1 for the parts outside the CDR3, the full variable domain is KAGVTQTPRYLIKTRGQQVTLSCSPISGHRSVSWYQQTPGQGLQFLFEYFSETQRNKGNFPGRFSGRQFSNSRSEMNVSTLELGDSALYLCASSFGLGTGYTEAFFGQGTRLTVV.

This clone was observed once. This chain connects TRBV10-3 to TRBJ2-1, with 10 bases identical to TRBD2. In germline, CDR1 is ENHRY, CDR2 SYGVKD. Losses at the gene ends were 3 bases for V and 4 bases for J; bases not matched to a gene: 6. The CDR3 consists of 16 residues. CDR3 nucleotide sequence: TGTGCCATCAGTGACCAAACTAGCGGGACTTACAATGAGCAGTTCTTC. Protein sequence: CAISDQTSGTYNEQFF.

This clone has just one count. This chain connects TRBV21-1 to TRBJ1-5; the table gives TRBD1 as D, unverified against the DNA. TRBV21-1 corresponds to a pseudogene. This CDR3 comprises 15 residues. CDR3 region: CASSSGTGLEQPQHF. For the CDR3, the DNA is TGTGCCAGCAGCAGCGGGACAGGGCTTGAGCAGCCCCAGCATTTT.

The gene calls are TRBV5-6 and TRBJ2-7; 7 bases are a match to TRBD2. J was trimmed by 6 bases and V by 4 bases; bases with no gene match: 7. In germline, CDR1 is SGHDT, CDR2 YYEEEE. This CDR3 has 13 residues. The CDR3 here is CASSGGLEAEQYF. CDR3 bases: TGTGCCAGCAGCGGCGGACTAGAAGCCGAGCAGTACTTC.

The CDR3 sequence: CAWSVPHSGGPPEAFF. DNA of the CDR3: TGTGCCTGGAGTGTACCCCACTCCGGGGGGCCCCCTGAAGCTTTCTTT. This sequence joins TRBV30 and TRBJ1-1, with D tentatively TRBD1 (6 bases). The germline gives CDR1 GTSNPN, CDR2 SVGIG (reference sequence). The CDR3 is made up of 16 amino acids. Trimming stripped 0 bases from V and 6 bases from J, with 20 bases between.

The chain links TRBV28 to TRBJ1-2; 8 positions match TRBD1. The CDR3 is 16 amino acids. The J segment lost 6 bases and the V segment lost 5 bases, leaving 14 bases of the junction unmatched. Germline values: CDR1 MDHEN, CDR2 SYDVKM. The CDR3 sequence: CASSLYSQGGVDGYTF. CDR3 DNA: TGTGCCAGCAGTCTCTACTCACAGGGGGGAGTTGATGGCTACACCTTC.

V and J are TRBV5-1 and TRBJ1-1; D may be TRBD1 (5 bases). This CDR3 spans 16 amino acids. The germline V gene has CDR1 SGHRS and CDR2 YFSETQ. V was clipped by 0 bases and J by 0 bases, with 12 bases between them. The DNA of the CDR3 is TGCGCCAGCAGCTTGGGCGGGACGGGAATGAACACTGAAGCTTTCTTT. It encodes CASSLGGTGMNTEAFF.

The J gene is TRBJ1-1, the V gene TRBV10-3; a possible D gene is TRBD1 (5 bases). Trimming removed 10 bases at V and 1 base at J, with 16 bases between. Germline lookup yields CDR1 ENHRY and CDR2 SYGVKD. CDR3 size: 14 residues. CDR3 in amino acids: CATDDRRTNTEAFF. CDR3 DNA sequence: TGTGCCACCGATGACAGACGCACGAACACTGAAGCTTTCTTT.

The chain joins TRBV7-3 to TRBJ1-2, with 7 bases identical to TRBD1. CDR1 and CDR2 (germline): SGHTA, FQGTGA. The V and J ends lost 2 bases and 4 bases, in that order; junction bases with no gene match: 4. The CDR3 is made up of 14 amino acids. Written as DNA, the CDR3 is TGTGCCAGCAGCTTACAGCCAGGGGGCTATGGCTACACCTTC. It codes for CASSLQPGGYGYTF.

The chain employs TRBV2 and TRBJ2-1, with TRBD2 matching 14 bases. The CDR3 has 15 amino acids. With 8 bases clipped from V and 6 bases from J, the junction kept 6 bases outside the gene matches. Germline V gene sequence: CDR1 SNHLY, CDR2 FYNNEI. The CDR3 loop is CASGSTSGRANEQFF. CDR3 nucleotides: TGTGCCAGCGGCTCGACTAGCGGGAGGGCCAATGAGCAGTTCTTC. Drawing the rest from reference TRBV2 and TRBJ2-1, the complete variable domain is EPEVTQTPSHQVTQMGQEVILRCVPISNHLYFYWYRQILGQKVEFLVSFYNNEISEKSEIFDDQFSVERPDGSNFTLKIRSTKLEDSAMYFCASGSTSGRANEQFFGPGTRLTVL.

The chain combines TRBV10-3 with TRBJ2-5; the match to TRBD2 covers 7 bases. The length of the CDR3 is 15 residues. J gave up 5 bases and V 0 bases, and 6 bases lay outside the gene matches. Germline assignment: CDR1 ENHRY and CDR2 SYGVKD. CDR3 DNA sequence: TGTGCCATCAGTGAGTCGAGGGGAGGGACGGAGACCCAGTACTTC. Translated: CAISESRGGTETQYF.

V and J are TRBV11-2 and TRBJ1-3; TRBD1 matches 9 bases. CDR3 length equals 16 residues. Trimming took 7 bases from V and 0 from J; bases not matched to a gene: 7. Per germline, CDR1 SGHAT and CDR2 FQNNGV. The CDR3 nucleotides read TGTGCCAGCACCGAACAGGGGGCGAGCTCTGGAAACACCATATATTTT. Translated: CASTEQGASSGNTIYF.

This clone was picked up one time. The chain is built from TRBV13 and TRBJ2-7, with TRBD1 matching over 12 bases. The CDR3 length is 15 residues. V trimming: 5 bases; J trimming: 6 bases; junction bases outside the gene matches: 8. Germline V lookup: CDR1 PRHDT, CDR2 FYEKMQ (reference sequence). As DNA, the CDR3 is TGTGCCAGCAGCCCCGGGACAGGGGGCGCAGGCGAGCAGTACTTC. Translation: CASSPGTGGAGEQYF.

The chain links TRBV2 to TRBJ2-7; TRBD2 might be the D (5 bases). The CDR3 contains 15 residues. The germline CDR1 and CDR2 sequences are SNHLY and FYNNEI. With 1 base removed from V and 3 bases from J, the gap between germline ends came to 13 bases. The CDR3 region is CASSEGGSILYEQYF. Written as DNA, the CDR3 is TGTGCCAGCAGTGAAGGAGGGAGTATCCTCTACGAGCAGTACTTC.

The chain uses TRBV4-1 and TRBJ2-7, with 7 bases that match TRBD2. Germline values: CDR1 MGHRA, CDR2 YSYEKL. The CDR3 consists of 16 residues. V dropped 4 bases and J dropped 6; count of bases not matched to a gene: 15. CDR3 nucleotides: TGCGCCAGCAGCCCCTCTCTAGCGGTCCGATTAGGCGAGCAGTACTTC. This translates into CASSPSLAVRLGEQYF.

J is TRBJ2-2 and V is TRBV19, with D unclear. CDR3 length equals 13 residues. Germline loops: CDR1 LNHDA, CDR2 SQIVND (reference sequence). Trimming took 6 bases from V and 1 from J, leaving 6 bases between them. The CDR3 loop reads CASRELNTGELFF. CDR3 sequence (DNA): TGTGCCAGTAGGGAGTTGAACACCGGGGAGCTGTTTTTT.

The chain is built from TRBV27 and TRBJ1-2; 7 bases are shared with TRBD1. CDR3 size: 18 residues. Germline lookup yields CDR1 MNHEY and CDR2 SMNVEV (reference sequence). J lost 0 bases, V lost 5 bases, and 15 bases had no gene match. The CDR3 nucleotides are TGTGCCAGCAGTCCAAGTAGGGGGCGTTTGAGTTCTAACTATGGCTACACCTTC. It translates to CASSPSRGRLSSNYGYTF.

The V call is TRBV5-1, the J call TRBJ2-1; D is unclear. The CDR3 loop spans 11 amino acids. Germline V gives CDR1 SGHRS, CDR2 YFSETQ. The V gene lost 0 bases and the J gene lost 10 bases, with 5 bases spanning the gap. Written as DNA, the CDR3 is TGCGCCAGCAGCTTGGTTACAGAGCAGTTCTTC. Protein sequence: CASSLVTEQFF.

The chain links TRBV28 to TRBJ1-2, with D hard to call. Trimming took 6 bases from V and 0 from J, leaving 23 bases between them. The CDR3 has 18 amino acids. Germline V gene sequence: CDR1 MDHEN, CDR2 SYDVKM. The CDR3 here is CASRVYGRGVLANYGYTF. DNA of the CDR3: TGTGCCAGCAGGGTTTATGGCCGGGGTGTCTTAGCTAACTATGGCTACACCTTC.

This clone occurred once. The rearrangement uses TRBV12-5 and TRBJ1-5, with D unresolved. Trimming left V 0 bases short and J 5 bases short, with 8 bases between. Germline V gene lookup returns CDR1 LGHNT and CDR2 FRNRAP. CDR3 size: 14 residues. In DNA, the CDR3 is TGTGCTAGTGGTTTGGTTGGCAATTATCAGCCCCAGCATTTT. The encoded protein is CASGLVGNYQPQHF.